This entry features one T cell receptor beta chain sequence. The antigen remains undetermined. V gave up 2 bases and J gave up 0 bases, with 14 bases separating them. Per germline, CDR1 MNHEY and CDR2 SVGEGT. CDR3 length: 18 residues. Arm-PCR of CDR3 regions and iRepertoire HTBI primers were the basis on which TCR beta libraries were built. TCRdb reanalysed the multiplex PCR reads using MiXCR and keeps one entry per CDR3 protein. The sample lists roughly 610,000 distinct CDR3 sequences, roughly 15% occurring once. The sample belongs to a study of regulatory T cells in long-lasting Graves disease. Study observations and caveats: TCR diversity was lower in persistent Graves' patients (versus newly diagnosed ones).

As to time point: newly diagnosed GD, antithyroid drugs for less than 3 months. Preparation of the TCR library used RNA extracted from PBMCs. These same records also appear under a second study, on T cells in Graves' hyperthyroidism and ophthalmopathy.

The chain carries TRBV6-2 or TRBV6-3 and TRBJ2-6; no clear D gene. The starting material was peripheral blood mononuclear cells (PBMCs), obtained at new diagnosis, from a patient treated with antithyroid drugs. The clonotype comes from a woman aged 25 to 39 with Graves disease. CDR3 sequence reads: CASSYLRGSYSGANVLTF. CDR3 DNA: TGTGCCAGCAGTTACCTCCGCGGATCGTACTCTGGGGCCAACGTCCTGACTTTC.